These 9 T cell receptor beta chains were sequenced from one sample in a study of blood T cell repertoires in COVID-19. Only in-frame clones appear in the TCRdb table, and some are missing; sequencing was by immunoSEQ multiplex PCR. The table shows 50,000 to 85,000 clones, with about 89% occurring only once. Material: peripheral blood. These receptors originate from a human donor in a cohort sampled during active COVID-19.

Worth noting for this clone: A junction boundary mismatches the germline segment, possibly from a read error. J is TRBJ2-7 and V is TRBV13, with 8 bases identical to TRBD2. This CDR3 is built from 13 residues. Looked up from germline, CDR1 is PRHDT and CDR2 is FYEKMQ (reference sequence). The CDR3 spells CASSLGGLGRFAF. In nucleotides, the CDR3 is TGTGCCAGCAGCTTAGGGGGACTAGGTCGTTTCGCCTTC.

The chain couples TRBV7-9 to TRBJ1-1; 8 nucleotides align to TRBD1. There are 17 residues in the CDR3. Germline loops: CDR1 SEHNR, CDR2 FQNEAQ (reference sequence). V shed 1 base, J shed 6 bases, and the junction held 13 bases outside the gene matches. As DNA, the CDR3 is TGTGCCAGCAGCTTAGACCGCGGTGCAGGGGGCAACGCTGAAGCTTTCTTT. It translates to CASSLDRGAGGNAEAFF.

This chain's CDR3 is CASSPPGTTGETQYF. The CDR3 coding sequence is TGCGCCAGCAGCCCACCCGGGACAACCGGGGAGACCCAGTACTTC. The chain carries TRBV4-1 and TRBJ2-5; maybe TRBD1 (6 bases). The CDR3 loop spans 15 amino acids. Trimming cost V 4 bases and J 5 bases, with 17 bases left between them. Germline V gene data show CDR1 as MGHRA and CDR2 as YSYEKL.

J is TRBJ2-3 and V is TRBV7-2; D gene uncertain. The ends were cut back, 1 base at V and 4 bases at J, with 9 bases in the middle. This CDR3 is 14 amino acids long. Germline V gene data show CDR1 as SGHTA and CDR2 as FQGNSA. In DNA, the CDR3 is TGTGCCAGCAGCTTAGTAACAGCTTCAGATACGCAGTATTTT. Encoded protein: CASSLVTASDTQYF. Drawing the rest from reference TRBV7-2 and TRBJ2-3, the complete variable domain is GAGVSQSPSNKVTEKGKDVELRCDPISGHTALYWYRQSLGQGLEFLIYFQGNSAPDKSGLPSDRFSAERTGGSVSTLTIQRTQQEDSAVYLCASSLVTASDTQYFGPGTRLTVL.

J is TRBJ1-4 and V is TRBV10-2, with a weak D call TRBD1 (6 bases). With 8 bases removed from V and 6 bases from J, the gap between germline ends came to 16 bases. The CDR3 length is 14 residues. Germline CDR1 reads WSHSY; CDR2 reads SAAADI. Here the CDR3 DNA reads TGCGCCAGCTCGAGGAACAGGGTAGATGAAAAACTGTTTTTT. It translates to CASSRNRVDEKLFF.

The V and J genes are TRBV7-2 and TRBJ2-6; TRBD1 matches 8 bases. Germline values: CDR1 SGHTA, CDR2 FQGNSA. This CDR3 contains 16 residues. V shed 5 bases, J shed 0 bases, and the junction held 3 bases outside the gene matches. DNA of the CDR3: TGTGCCAGCAGCCCGGACAGGGCCTCTGGGGCCAACGTCCTGACTTTC. This translates into CASSPDRASGANVLTF. The whole variable domain, filled in from reference TRBV7-2 and TRBJ2-6, reads GAGVSQSPSNKVTEKGKDVELRCDPISGHTALYWYRQSLGQGLEFLIYFQGNSAPDKSGLPSDRFSAERTGGSVSTLTIQRTQQEDSAVYLCASSPDRASGANVLTFGAGSRLTVL.

The genes are TRBV6-2 or TRBV6-3 and TRBJ2-7; 8 bases are shared with TRBD1. The length of the CDR3 is 15 residues. Germline V gene data show CDR1 as MNHEY and CDR2 as SVGEGT. The J segment lost 4 bases and the V segment lost 2 bases, leaving 7 bases of the junction unmatched. The CDR3 reads CASSYLSGGEYEQYF. Here the CDR3 DNA reads TGTGCCAGCAGTTACCTTTCAGGGGGCGAGTACGAGCAGTACTTC.

This chain connects TRBV6-2 or TRBV6-3 to TRBJ1-1, with D perhaps TRBD1 (5 bases). The CDR3 runs 15 residues. Deletions cut 5 bases from V and 11 bases from J, with 24 bases between. The germline V gene has CDR1 MNHEY and CDR2 SVGEGT. The CDR3 nucleotides are TGTGCCAGCAGTCAACATAGTGACAGCCTACGCGCGGCTTTCTTT. As protein: CASSQHSDSLRAAFF.

The rearrangement links TRBV7-3 to TRBJ2-3, with D perhaps matching TRBD1 (5 bases). This CDR3 is 15 amino acids long. Germline CDR1 and CDR2: SGHTA and FQGTGA. V was trimmed by 5 bases and J by 0 bases, leaving 12 bases between them. The CDR3 protein is CASSIMGPSTDTQYF. As DNA, the CDR3 is TGTGCCAGCAGCATCATGGGGCCTAGCACAGATACGCAGTATTTT.